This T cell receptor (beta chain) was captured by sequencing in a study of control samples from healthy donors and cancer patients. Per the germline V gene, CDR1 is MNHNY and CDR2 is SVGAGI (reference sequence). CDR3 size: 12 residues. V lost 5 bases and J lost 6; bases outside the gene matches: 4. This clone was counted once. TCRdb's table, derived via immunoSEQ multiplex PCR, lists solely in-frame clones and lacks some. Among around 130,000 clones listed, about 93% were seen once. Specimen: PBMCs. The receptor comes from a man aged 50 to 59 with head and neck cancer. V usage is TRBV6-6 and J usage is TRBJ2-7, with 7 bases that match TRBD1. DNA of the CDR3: TGTGCCAGCAGTCCACAGGGGTCCGAGCAGTACTTC. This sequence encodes CASSPQGSEQYF.